This passage covers 5 T cell receptor beta chains from one sample sequenced in a study of Tregs in tolerant kidney transplant recipients. Profiled with immunoSEQ multiplex PCR; TCRdb holds only in-frame clones, not every one. The sample yields 81,000 or so clones, 75% to 95% seen once. Related graft donors supplied nonmyeloablative bone marrow transplants, and mixed chimerism was transient. The sequencing used CD4+ T cells from blood (PBMCs), collected 24 months after the transplant. These receptors all stem from a human patient who received a combined kidney and bone marrow transplant. Some T cells may arise from the graft donor.

This sequence joins TRBV10-2 and TRBJ2-4; 10 nucleotides match TRBD1. The V gene's germline CDR1 is WSHSY and CDR2 SAAADI. The CDR3 covers 16 residues. With V trimmed by 6 bases and J by 7 bases, 12 bases remained unmatched. CDR3 loop: CASRPSRDRGGNIQYF. For the CDR3, the DNA is TGCGCCAGCAGACCAAGCCGGGACAGGGGAGGGAACATTCAGTACTTC.

The chain is built from TRBV5-6 and TRBJ1-1; TRBD1 aligns across 10 bases. V trimming: 3 bases; J trimming: 1 base; junction bases outside the gene matches: 6. Germline CDR1 reads SGHDT; CDR2 reads YYEEEE. CDR3 length: 16 residues. DNA for the CDR3: TGTGCCAGCAGCTCTCGACAGGGGGCGTGGAACACTGAAGCTTTCTTT. This sequence encodes CASSSRQGAWNTEAFF.

The J gene is TRBJ2-6, the V gene TRBV4-1, with D uncertain. Per germline, CDR1 MGHRA and CDR2 YSYEKL. Trimming removed 4 bases at V and 2 bases at J, with 9 bases between. The CDR3 is 15 residues long. DNA of the CDR3: TGCGCCAGCAGCCCCCGGTCCCCTGGGGCCAACGTCCTGACTTTC. This gives the protein CASSPRSPGANVLTF.

The genes are TRBV5-1 and TRBJ1-1, with TRBD1 matching over 9 bases. This CDR3 region has 16 residues. Germline assignment: CDR1 SGHRS and CDR2 YFSETQ. V was clipped by 0 bases and J by 1 base; unmatched bases: 4. The CDR3 DNA sequence: TGCGCCAGCAGCTTGGTGGGGACAGGGCGGAACACTGAAGCTTTCTTT. As protein: CASSLVGTGRNTEAFF.

The rearrangement uses TRBV7-9 and TRBJ1-1; TRBD1 is a possible D gene (5 bases). The length of the CDR3 is 16 residues. Trimming shortened V by 1 base and J by 1 base, and 13 bases separated the two germline ends. CDR1 and CDR2 from the germline V gene are SEHNR and FQNEAQ (reference sequence). The chain's CDR3 is CASSLVPQGSNTEAFF. CDR3 sequence (DNA): TGTGCCAGCAGCTTAGTTCCTCAGGGCTCGAACACTGAAGCTTTCTTT.